These 8 T cell receptor beta chains came from one sample sequenced in a study of CD8 T cells in Susac syndrome. Random hexamers were used to reverse transcribe an amount of 0.5 to 1 ug RNA. TCRdb independently ran MiXCR on the immunoSEQ multiplex PCR reads; one entry per CDR3 protein. Found here are about 110,000 distinct CDR3 sequences, around 94% of them singletons; the top ten hold roughly 0.43%. Specimen: CD8+ T cells from PBMCs. These receptors originate from a human donor with Susac syndrome.

This clonotype has a single count. The chain couples TRBV9 to TRBJ1-1; D gene uncertain. CDR3 length: 14 amino acids. Germline V gene lookup returns CDR1 SGDLS and CDR2 YYNGEE. Trimming left V 4 bases short and J 3 bases short, with 13 bases between. CDR3 in amino acids: CASSPPVRDTEAFF. The DNA for the CDR3 is TGTGCCAGCAGCCCCCCGGTACGGGACACTGAAGCTTTCTTT.

The rearrangement uses TRBV6-2 or TRBV6-3 and TRBJ2-5, with 9 positions matching TRBD1. With 6 bases clipped from V and 5 bases from J, the junction kept 13 bases outside the gene matches. This CDR3 has 16 amino acids. The V gene's germline CDR1 is MNHEY and CDR2 SVGEGT. The CDR3 region is CASRPLGQGPSETQYF. The CDR3 coding sequence is TGTGCCAGCAGGCCATTGGGACAGGGACCCTCGGAGACCCAGTACTTC.

This rearrangement joins TRBV19 to TRBJ2-5; no definite D call. V lost 3 bases and J 4 bases, leaving 9 bases between the germline ends. The CDR3 has 13 residues. Per the germline V gene, CDR1 is LNHDA and CDR2 is SQIVND (reference sequence). CDR3 sequence (DNA): TGTGCCAGTAGTATGATTGGTGGAGAGACCCAGTACTTC. Translation gives CASSMIGGETQYF. Variable domain in full (rest from reference TRBV19 and TRBJ2-5): DGGITQSPKYLFRKEGQNVTLSCEQNLNHDAMYWYRQDPGQGLRLIYYSQIVNDFQKGDIAEGYSVSREKKESFPLTVTSAQKNPTAFYLCASSMIGGETQYFGPGTRLLVL.

The chain combines TRBV27 with TRBJ2-1; 10 nucleotides agree with TRBD2. CDR1 and CDR2 (germline): MNHEY, SMNVEV (reference sequence). The CDR3 contains 14 residues. Unmatched junction bases numbered 5, after V lost 3 bases and J lost 9 bases. The DNA for the CDR3 is TGTGCCAGCAGTTTGAAAGCGGGGGGGCTTGAGCAGTTCTTC. This encodes CASSLKAGGLEQFF.

The V call is TRBV20-1, the J call TRBJ1-1, with D tentatively TRBD1 (5 bases). CDR1 and CDR2 (germline): DFQATT, SNEGSKA (reference sequence). The V end lost 5 bases, the J end lost 2 bases, and 9 bases lay between the germline ends. This CDR3 has 12 residues. The CDR3 reads CSAGTGNTEAFF. CDR3 coding DNA: TGCAGTGCTGGGACGGGAAACACTGAAGCTTTCTTT.

This chain joins TRBV4-1 and TRBJ2-7; no firm D call. Trimming removed 4 bases from V and 0 bases from J, with 7 bases in between. The CDR3 is 13 residues long. Germline values: CDR1 MGHRA, CDR2 YSYEKL. DNA for the CDR3: TGCGCCAGCAGCCGGGTTGCCTCCTACGAGCAGTACTTC. Translated, it gives CASSRVASYEQYF.

The rearrangement uses TRBV20-1 and TRBJ2-7, with no clear D. There are 13 residues in the CDR3. Germline loops: CDR1 DFQATT, CDR2 SNEGSKA (reference sequence). V was trimmed by 1 base and J by 0 bases, leaving 7 bases between them. CDR3 DNA: TGCAGTGCTAGAGGCGGAAGCTCCTACGAGCAGTACTTC. Its protein product is CSARGGSSYEQYF.

The chain couples TRBV29-1 to TRBJ1-1; D perhaps matches TRBD1 (6 bases). V lost 3 bases and J 4 bases, leaving 9 bases between the germline ends. The germline CDR1 and CDR2 sequences are SQVTM and ANQGSEA. The CDR3 has 12 amino acids. Written as DNA, the CDR3 is TGCAGCGTTGACGGAGGGGGCACTGAAGCTTTCTTT. This codes for CSVDGGGTEAFF.